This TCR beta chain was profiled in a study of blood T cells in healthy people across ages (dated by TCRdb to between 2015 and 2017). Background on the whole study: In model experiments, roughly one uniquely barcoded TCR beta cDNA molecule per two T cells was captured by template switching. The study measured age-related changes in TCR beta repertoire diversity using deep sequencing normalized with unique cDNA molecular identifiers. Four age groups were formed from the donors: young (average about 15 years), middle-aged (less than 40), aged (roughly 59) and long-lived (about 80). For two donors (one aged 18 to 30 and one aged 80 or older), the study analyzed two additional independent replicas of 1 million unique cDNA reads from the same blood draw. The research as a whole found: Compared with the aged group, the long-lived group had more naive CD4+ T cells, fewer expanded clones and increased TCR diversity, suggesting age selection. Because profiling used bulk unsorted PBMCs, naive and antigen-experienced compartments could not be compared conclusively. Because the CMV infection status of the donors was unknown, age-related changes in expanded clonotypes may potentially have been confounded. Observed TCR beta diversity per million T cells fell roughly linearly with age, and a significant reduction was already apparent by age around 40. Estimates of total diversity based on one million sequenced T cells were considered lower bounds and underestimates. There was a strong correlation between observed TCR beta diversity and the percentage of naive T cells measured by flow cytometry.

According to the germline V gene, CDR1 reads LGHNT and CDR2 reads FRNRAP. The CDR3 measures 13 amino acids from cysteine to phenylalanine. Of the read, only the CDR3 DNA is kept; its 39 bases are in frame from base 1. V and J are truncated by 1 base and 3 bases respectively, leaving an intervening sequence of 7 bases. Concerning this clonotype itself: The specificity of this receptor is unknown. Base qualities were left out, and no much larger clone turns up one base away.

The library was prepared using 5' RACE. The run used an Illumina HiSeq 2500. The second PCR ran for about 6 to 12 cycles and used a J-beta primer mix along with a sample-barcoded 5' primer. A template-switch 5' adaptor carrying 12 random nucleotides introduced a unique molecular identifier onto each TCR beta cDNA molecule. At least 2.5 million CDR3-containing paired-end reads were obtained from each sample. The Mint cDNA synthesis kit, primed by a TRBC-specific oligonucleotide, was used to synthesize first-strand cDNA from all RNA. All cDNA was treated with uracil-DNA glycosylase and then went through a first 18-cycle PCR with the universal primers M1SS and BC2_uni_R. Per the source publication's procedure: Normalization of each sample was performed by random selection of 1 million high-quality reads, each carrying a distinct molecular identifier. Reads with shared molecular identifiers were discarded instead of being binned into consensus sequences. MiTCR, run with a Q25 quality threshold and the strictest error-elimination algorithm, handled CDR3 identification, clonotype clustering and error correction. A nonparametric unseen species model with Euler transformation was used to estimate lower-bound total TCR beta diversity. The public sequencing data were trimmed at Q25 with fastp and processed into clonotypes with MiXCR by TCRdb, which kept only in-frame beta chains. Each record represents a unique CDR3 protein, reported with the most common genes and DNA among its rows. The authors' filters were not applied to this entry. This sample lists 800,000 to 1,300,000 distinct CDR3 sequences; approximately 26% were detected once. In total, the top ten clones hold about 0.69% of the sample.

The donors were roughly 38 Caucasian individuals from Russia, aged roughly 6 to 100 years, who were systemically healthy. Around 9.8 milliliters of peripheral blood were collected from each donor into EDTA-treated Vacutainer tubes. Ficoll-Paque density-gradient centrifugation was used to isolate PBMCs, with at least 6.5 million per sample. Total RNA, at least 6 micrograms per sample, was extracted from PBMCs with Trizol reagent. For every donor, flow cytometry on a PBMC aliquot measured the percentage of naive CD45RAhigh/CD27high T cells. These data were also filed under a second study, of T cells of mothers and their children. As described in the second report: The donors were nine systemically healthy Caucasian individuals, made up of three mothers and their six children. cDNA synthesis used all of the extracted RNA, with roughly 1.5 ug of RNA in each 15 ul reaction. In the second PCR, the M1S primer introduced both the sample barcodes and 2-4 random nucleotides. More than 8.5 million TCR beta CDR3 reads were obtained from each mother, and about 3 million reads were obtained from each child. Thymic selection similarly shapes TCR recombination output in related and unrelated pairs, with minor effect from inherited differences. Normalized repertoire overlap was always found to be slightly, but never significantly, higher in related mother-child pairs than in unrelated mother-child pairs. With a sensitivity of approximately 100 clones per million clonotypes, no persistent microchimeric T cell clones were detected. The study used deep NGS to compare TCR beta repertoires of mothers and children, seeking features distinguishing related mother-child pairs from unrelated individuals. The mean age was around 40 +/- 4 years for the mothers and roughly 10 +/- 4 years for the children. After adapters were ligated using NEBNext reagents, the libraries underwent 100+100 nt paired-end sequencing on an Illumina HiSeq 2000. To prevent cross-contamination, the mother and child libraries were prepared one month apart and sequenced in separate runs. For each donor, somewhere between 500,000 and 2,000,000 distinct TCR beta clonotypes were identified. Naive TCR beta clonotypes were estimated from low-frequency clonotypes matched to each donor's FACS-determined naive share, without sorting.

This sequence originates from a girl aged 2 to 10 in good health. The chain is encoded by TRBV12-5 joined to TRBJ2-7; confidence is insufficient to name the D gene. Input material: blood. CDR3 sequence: CASGLGINYEQYF. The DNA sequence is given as TGTGCTAGTGGTTTGGGAATTAACTACGAGCAGTACTTC.